This TCR beta chain was documented in a study of T-cell reconstitution after alpha-beta-depleted transplantation in children. Study-wide points: TCRbeta diversity was high at day 60 in some patients (a result of surviving recipient T cells and thymic progenitors). After one year, T-cell counts and TCRbeta diversity mostly came from new T cells. The origin of alpha-beta T cells about two months after transplant was reportedly several hundred expanded graft clones.

Only a few counts were recorded for this clonotype. Its antigen is not known. The germline gives CDR1 SQVTM, CDR2 ANQGSEA. V dropped 6 bases and J dropped 3; count of bases not matched to a gene: 12. The CDR3 consists of 16 residues. A TCRbeta library incorporating unique molecular identifiers was prepared. TCRdb reprocessed the PCR reads via MiXCR and lists one record per CDR3 protein. The sample records approximately 400,000 distinct CDR3 sequences, under 20% being singletons. The sequence derives from a boy less than two years old who had a stem cell transplant for Wiskott-Aldrich syndrome, so the T cells may come from the graft donor. J is TRBJ2-4 and V is TRBV29-1; 9 bases line up with TRBD2. The sequencing here drew on PBMCs, mostly from graft donor cells, taken 360 days after TCRalphabeta/CD19-depleted stem cell transplant. DNA of the CDR3: TGCAGCGTATCCCAACCGGGACTAGCAGTCAAAAACATTCAGTACTTC. Its protein product is CSVSQPGLAVKNIQYF.